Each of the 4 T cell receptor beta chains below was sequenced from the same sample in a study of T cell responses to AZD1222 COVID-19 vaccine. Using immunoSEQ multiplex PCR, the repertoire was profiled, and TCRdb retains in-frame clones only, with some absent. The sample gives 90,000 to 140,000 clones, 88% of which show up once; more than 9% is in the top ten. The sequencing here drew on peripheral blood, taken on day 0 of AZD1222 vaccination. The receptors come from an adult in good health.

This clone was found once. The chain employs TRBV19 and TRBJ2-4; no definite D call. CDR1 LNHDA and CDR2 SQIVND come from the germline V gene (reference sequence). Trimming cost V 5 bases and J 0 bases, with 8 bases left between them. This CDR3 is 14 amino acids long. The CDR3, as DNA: TGTGCCAGTAGTCTACAGATAGCCAAAAACATTCAGTACTTC. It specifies CASSLQIAKNIQYF.

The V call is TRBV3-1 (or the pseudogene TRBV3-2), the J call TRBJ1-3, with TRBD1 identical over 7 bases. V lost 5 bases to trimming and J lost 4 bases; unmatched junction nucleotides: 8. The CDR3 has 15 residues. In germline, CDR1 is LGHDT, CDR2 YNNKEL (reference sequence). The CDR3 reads CASSWDRSEGNTIYF. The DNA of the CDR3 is TGTGCCAGCAGCTGGGACAGAAGTGAAGGAAACACCATATATTTT.

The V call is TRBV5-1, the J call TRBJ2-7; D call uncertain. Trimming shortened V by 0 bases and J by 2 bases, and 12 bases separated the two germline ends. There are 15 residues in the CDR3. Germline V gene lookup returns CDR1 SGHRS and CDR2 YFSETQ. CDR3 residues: CASSLVPDNPYEQYF. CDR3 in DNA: TGCGCCAGCAGCTTGGTTCCCGATAACCCCTACGAGCAGTACTTC.

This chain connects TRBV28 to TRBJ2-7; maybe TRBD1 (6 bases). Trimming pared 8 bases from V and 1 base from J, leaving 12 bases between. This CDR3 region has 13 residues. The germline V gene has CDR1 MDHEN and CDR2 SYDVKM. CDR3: CASGGKGSYEQYF. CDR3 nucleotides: TGTGCCAGCGGGGGCAAGGGATCCTACGAGCAGTACTTC.